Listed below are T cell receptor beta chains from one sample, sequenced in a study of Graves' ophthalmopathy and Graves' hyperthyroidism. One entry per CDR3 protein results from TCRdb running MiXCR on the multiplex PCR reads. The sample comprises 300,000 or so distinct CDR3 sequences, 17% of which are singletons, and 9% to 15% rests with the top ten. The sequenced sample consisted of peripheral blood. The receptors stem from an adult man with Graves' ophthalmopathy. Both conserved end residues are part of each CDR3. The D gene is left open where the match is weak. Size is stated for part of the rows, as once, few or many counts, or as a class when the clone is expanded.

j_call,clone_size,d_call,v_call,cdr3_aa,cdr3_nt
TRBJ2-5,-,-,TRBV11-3,CASSLVASSKTQYF,TGTGCCAGCAGCTTAGTTGCGAGTAGCAAGACCCAGTACTTC
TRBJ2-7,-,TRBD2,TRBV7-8,CASGIAGDFSYEQYF,TGTGCCAGCGGAATAGCGGGAGACTTCTCCTACGAGCAGTACTTC
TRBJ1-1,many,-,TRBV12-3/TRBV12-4,CASSFLSRDGVGAFF,TGTGCCAGCAGTTTTCTTTCCCGGGACGGCGTCGGAGCTTTCTTT
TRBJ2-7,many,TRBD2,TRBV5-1,CASSLEGTSGLGGYEQYF,TGCGCCAGCAGCTTGGAGGGGACTAGCGGTTTGGGAGGATACGAGCAGTACTTC
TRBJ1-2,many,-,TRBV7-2,CASSLASYGYTF,TGTGCCAGCAGCCTGGCTAGCTATGGCTACACCTTC
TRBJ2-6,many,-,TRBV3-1,CASSPGTSGANVLTF,TGTGCCAGCAGCCCGGGGACCTCTGGGGCCAACGTCCTGACTTTC
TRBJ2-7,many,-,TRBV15,CATSRDLGDSYEQYF,TGTGCCACCAGCAGAGATCTCGGGGACTCCTACGAGCAGTACTTC
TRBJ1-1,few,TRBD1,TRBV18,CASSPGQGRAEAFF,TGTGCCAGCTCGCCGGGACAGGGGAGGGCTGAAGCTTTCTTT
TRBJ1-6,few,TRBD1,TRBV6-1,CASSPERGQGFSPLHF,TGTGCCAGCAGTCCTGAGAGGGGACAGGGTTTCTCACCCCTCCACTTT
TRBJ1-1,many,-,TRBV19,CASSIAARTEAFF,TGTGCCAGTAGTATAGCGGCGAGAACAGAAGCTTTCTTT
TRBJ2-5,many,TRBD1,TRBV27,CASSGTAVQETQYF,TGTGCCAGCAGTGGGACAGCAGTACAAGAGACCCAGTACTTC
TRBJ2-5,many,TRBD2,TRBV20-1,CSASLAGGNQETQYF,TGCAGTGCTAGTTTAGCGGGAGGCAACCAAGAGACCCAGTACTTC
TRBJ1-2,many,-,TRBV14,CASSQGQVYGYTF,TGTGCCAGCAGCCAAGGACAGGTTTATGGCTACACCTTC
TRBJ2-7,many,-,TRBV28,CASSLKPGYEQYF,TGTGCCAGCAGTTTAAAGCCCGGATACGAGCAGTACTTC
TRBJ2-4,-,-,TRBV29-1,CSATEALENIQYF,TGCAGCGCGACCGAAGCCCTCGAAAACATTCAGTACTTC
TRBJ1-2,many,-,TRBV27,CASSLSSGASGGYTF,TGTGCCAGCAGTTTATCCTCAGGAGCCAGCGGTGGCTACACCTTC
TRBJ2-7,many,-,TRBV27,CASSLSGGPYEQYF,TGTGCCAGCAGCCTCAGTGGGGGGCCCTACGAGCAGTACTTC
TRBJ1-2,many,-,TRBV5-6,CASSLAFGDRYTF,TGTGCCAGCAGCTTGGCCTTCGGCGATCGCTACACCTTC
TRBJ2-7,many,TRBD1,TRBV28,CASSTPGQGAYEQYF,TGTGCCAGCAGTACTCCGGGACAGGGGGCCTACGAGCAGTACTTC
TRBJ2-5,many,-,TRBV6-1,CASSRHQETQYF,TGTGCCAGCAGCCGGCACCAAGAGACCCAGTACTTC
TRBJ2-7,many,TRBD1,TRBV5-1,CASSWTGQHEQYF,TGCGCCAGCAGCTGGACAGGGCAACACGAGCAGTACTTC
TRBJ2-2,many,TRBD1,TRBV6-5,CASSYSQGARNTGELFF,TGTGCCAGCAGTTACTCCCAGGGGGCGAGGAACACCGGGGAGCTGTTTTTT
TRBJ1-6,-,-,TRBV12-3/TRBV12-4,CASKYSSYNSPLHF,TGTGCCAGCAAGTACAGCTCCTATAATTCACCCCTCCACTTT
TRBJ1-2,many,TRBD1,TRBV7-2,CASSLRQGYGYTF,TGTGCCAGCAGCTTACGACAGGGCTATGGCTACACCTTC
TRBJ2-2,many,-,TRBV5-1,CASSLVSAANTGELFF,TGCGCCAGCAGCTTGGTGTCGGCTGCGAACACCGGGGAGCTGTTTTTT
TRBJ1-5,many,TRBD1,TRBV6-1,CASTRTGDRQPQHF,TGTGCCAGCACCCGGACAGGGGACAGACAGCCCCAGCATTTT
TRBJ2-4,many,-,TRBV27,CASSLWGAKNIQYF,TGTGCCAGCAGTTTATGGGGTGCTAAAAACATTCAGTACTTC
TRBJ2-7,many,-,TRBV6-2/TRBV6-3,CASSYSRRGGYEQYF,TGTGCCAGCAGTTACTCGAGAAGGGGAGGCTACGAGCAGTACTTC
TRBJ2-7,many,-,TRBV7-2,CASSLGSAVGYEQYF,TGTGCCAGCAGCCTGGGGTCTGCGGTAGGCTACGAGCAGTACTTC
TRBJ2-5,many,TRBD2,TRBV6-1,CASSEPGLAEGKTQYF,TGTGCCAGCAGTGAACCGGGACTAGCGGAGGGGAAGACCCAGTACTTC
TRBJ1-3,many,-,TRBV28,CASSPHTGKSGNTIYF,TGTGCCAGCAGCCCCCACACAGGGAAATCTGGAAACACCATATATTTT
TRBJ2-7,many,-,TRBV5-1,CASSLSPQYEQYF,TGCGCCAGCAGCTTGAGTCCCCAATACGAGCAGTACTTC
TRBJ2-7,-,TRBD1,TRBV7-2,CASSPTGALAYEQYF,TGTGCCAGCAGCCCGACAGGGGCCTTAGCCTACGAGCAGTACTTC
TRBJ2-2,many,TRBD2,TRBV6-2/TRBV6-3,CASSYSFGTSNTGELFF,TGTGCCAGCAGTTACTCCTTCGGGACTAGCAACACCGGGGAGCTGTTTTTT
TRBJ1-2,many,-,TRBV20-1,CSAEEREKQPNYGYTF,TGCAGTGCCGAAGAACGCGAAAAACAGCCTAACTATGGCTACACCTTC
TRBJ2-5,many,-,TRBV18,CASSPAPEGTQYF,TGTGCCAGCTCACCCGCCCCTGAGGGGACCCAGTACTTC
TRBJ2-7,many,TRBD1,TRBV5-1,CASSALRGRSYEQYF,TGCGCCAGCAGCGCACTCAGGGGGCGGTCCTACGAGCAGTACTTC
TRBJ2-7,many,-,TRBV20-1,CSASAGWGYEQYF,TGCAGTGCTAGCGCAGGGTGGGGGTACGAGCAGTACTTC
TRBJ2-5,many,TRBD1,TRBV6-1,CAATGGGETQYF,TGTGCCGCTACAGGGGGAGGCGAGACCCAGTACTTC
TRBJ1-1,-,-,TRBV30,CAWIKLSIFDSMNTEAFF,TGTGCCTGGATAAAGTTATCCATCTTCGACAGCATGAACACTGAAGCTTTCTTT
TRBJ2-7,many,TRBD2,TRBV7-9,CASTNGRAGRPYEQYF,TGTGCCAGCACTAACGGGAGGGCGGGGAGACCCTACGAGCAGTACTTC
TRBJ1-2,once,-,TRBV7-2,CASSLGGTYGYIF,TGTGCCAGCAGCCTGGGCGGCACCTATGGCTACATCTTC
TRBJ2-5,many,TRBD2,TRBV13,CASSLERASGTHRGETQYF,TGTGCCAGCAGCTTAGAGAGGGCTAGCGGGACCCACCGAGGGGAGACCCAGTACTTC
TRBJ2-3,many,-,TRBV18,CASSPGRSTDTQYF,TGTGCCAGCTCACCGGGAAGGAGCACAGATACGCAGTATTTT
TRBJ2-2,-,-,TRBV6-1,CAIRTTYTGELFF,TGTGCCATACGGACAACGTACACCGGGGAGCTGTTTTTT
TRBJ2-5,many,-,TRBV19,CASSIGQRETQYF,TGTGCCAGTAGTATTGGACAGAGAGAGACCCAGTACTTC